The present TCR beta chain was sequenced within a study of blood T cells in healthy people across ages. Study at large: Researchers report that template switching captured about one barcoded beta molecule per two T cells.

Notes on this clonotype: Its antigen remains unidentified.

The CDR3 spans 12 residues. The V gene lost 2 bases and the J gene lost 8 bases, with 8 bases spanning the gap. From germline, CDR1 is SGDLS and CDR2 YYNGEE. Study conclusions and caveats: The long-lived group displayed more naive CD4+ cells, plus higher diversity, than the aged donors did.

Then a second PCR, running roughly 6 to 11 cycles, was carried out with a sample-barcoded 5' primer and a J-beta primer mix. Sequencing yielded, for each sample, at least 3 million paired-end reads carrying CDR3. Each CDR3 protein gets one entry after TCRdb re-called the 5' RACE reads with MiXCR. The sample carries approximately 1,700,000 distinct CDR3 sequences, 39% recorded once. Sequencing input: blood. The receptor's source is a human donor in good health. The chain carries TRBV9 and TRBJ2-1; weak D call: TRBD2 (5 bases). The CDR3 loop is CASSVGVDEQFF. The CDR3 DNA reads TGTGCCAGCAGCGTGGGAGTTGATGAGCAGTTCTTC.